The 22 T cell receptor beta chains below were found in one sample sequenced in a study of T-cell memory formation after mild COVID-19. TCRdb processed the 5' RACE reads anew with MiXCR; each CDR3 protein has one entry. The sample carries roughly 190,000 distinct CDR3 sequences, around 27% recorded once. Source material: PBMCs or a T cell subset sorted from them (not recorded which). Every receptor here comes from an adult woman who had mild COVID-19 (a few samples of this study predate the infection). Cell type and time point are not known.

The rearrangement links TRBV7-2 to TRBJ2-3, with unresolved D. CDR3 length equals 16 residues. Germline V CDR1 and CDR2: SGHTA, FQGNSA. Trimming removed 3 bases at V and 1 base at J, with 14 bases between. CDR3 bases: TGTGCCAGCAGCTTTGTTCAGGCAAGCGGCACAGATACGCAGTATTTT. Its protein is CASSFVQASGTDTQYF. Complete variable domain (other parts from reference TRBV7-2 and TRBJ2-3): GAGVSQSPSNKVTEKGKDVELRCDPISGHTALYWYRQSLGQGLEFLIYFQGNSAPDKSGLPSDRFSAERTGGSVSTLTIQRTQQEDSAVYLCASSFVQASGTDTQYFGPGTRLTVL.

In its sample, this clonotype was seen many times. The chain combines TRBV20-1 with TRBJ2-7; 9 bases are shared with TRBD2. Germline V gene data show CDR1 as DFQATT and CDR2 as SNEGSKA (reference sequence). CDR3 length: 15 amino acids. The trim removed 5 bases at V and 3 bases at J, leaving 11 bases unmatched. CDR3 in amino acids: CSALKTREGIYEQYF. In DNA form, the CDR3 reads TGCAGTGCTCTGAAGACGCGGGAGGGAATCTACGAGCAGTACTTC.

This clonotype was seen a handful of times. V gene TRBV12-3 or TRBV12-4 combines with J gene TRBJ2-7; 10 bases agree with TRBD2. The CDR3 extends over 13 amino acids. The J segment lost 12 bases and the V segment lost 4 bases, leaving 9 bases of the junction unmatched. This CDR3 reads CASSSTEAGGLYF. As DNA, the CDR3 is TGTGCCAGCAGTTCAACGGAAGCGGGAGGGTTGTACTTC.

This chain connects TRBV10-3 to TRBJ2-1; D unclear. CDR1 and CDR2 from the germline V gene are ENHRY and SYGVKD. There are 13 residues in the CDR3. Trimming left V 1 base short and J 10 bases short, with 11 bases between. The CDR3 DNA follows: TGTGCCATCAGTGAGTACCCCGAGGAAGAGCAGTTCTTC. The encoded protein is CAISEYPEEEQFF.

This chain links TRBV9 with TRBJ2-7; TRBD2 is a possible D gene (6 bases). Trimming removed 6 bases at V and 0 bases at J, with 16 bases between. CDR1 is SGDLS, CDR2 YYNGEE, per germline. This CDR3 region has 15 residues. The CDR3 loop reads CASTPGESSSYEQYF. The CDR3 DNA follows: TGTGCCAGCACCCCGGGGGAGTCCAGCTCCTACGAGCAGTACTTC.

This clonotype was counted between two and nine times. J is TRBJ2-7 and V is TRBV5-5; D might be TRBD1 or TRBD2, each matching 5 bases. Trimming pared 4 bases from V and 1 base from J, leaving 12 bases between. The CDR3 runs to 14 residues. Germline lookup yields CDR1 SGHKS and CDR2 YYEKEE (reference sequence). CDR3 nucleotide sequence: TGTGCCAGCAGCATCCGGGACCTTTCCTACGAGCAGTACTTC. It specifies CASSIRDLSYEQYF.

In nucleotides, the CDR3 is TGTGCCAGCAGCCAGGGACAGGGGGCGCGCGGGACCCAGTACTTC. Translated: CASSQGQGARGTQYF. The chain uses TRBV9 and TRBJ2-5, with TRBD1 matching 12 bases. V shed 4 bases, J shed 7 bases, and the junction held 8 bases outside the gene matches. The CDR3 is 15 amino acids. Germline assignment: CDR1 SGDLS and CDR2 YYNGEE.

This clonotype was detected a few times. The chain recombines TRBV6-5 with TRBJ2-7; D is unclear. Trimming stripped 2 bases from V and 0 bases from J, with 5 bases between. This CDR3 region has 13 residues. CDR1 MNHEY and CDR2 SVGAGI come from the germline V gene. The CDR3 DNA sequence: TGTGCCAGCAGTTACCAGAACTCCTACGAGCAGTACTTC. Its translation is CASSYQNSYEQYF.

This rearrangement joins TRBV3-1 to TRBJ1-3; the D is unclear. This CDR3 has 14 amino acids. The germline CDR1 and CDR2 sequences are LGHDT and YNNKEL (reference sequence). Trimming took off 4 bases at V and 2 bases at J, with 9 bases between the two ends. CDR3 nucleotides: TGTGCCAGCAGCCCCCACAGAACTGGAAACACCATATATTTT. Its translation is CASSPHRTGNTIYF.

This clonotype was observed a few times. This rearrangement joins TRBV27 to TRBJ2-6; 7 bases line up with TRBD2. With V trimmed by 3 bases and J by 2 bases, 1 base remained unmatched. Germline-derived CDR1 and CDR2 are MNHEY and SMNVEV (reference sequence). The CDR3 is made up of 15 amino acids. This chain's CDR3 is CASSFLAAGANVLTF. The CDR3 DNA follows: TGTGCCAGCAGTTTCCTAGCGGCTGGGGCCAACGTCCTGACTTTC.

The rearrangement uses TRBV6-2 or TRBV6-3 and TRBJ2-7, with 7 bases matching TRBD1. The CDR3 sequence is 14 residues long. Germline V gives CDR1 MNHEY, CDR2 SVGEGT. The J segment lost 3 bases and the V segment lost 2 bases, leaving 4 bases of the junction unmatched. CDR3 sequence: CASSYEGQFYEQYF. CDR3 bases: TGTGCCAGCAGTTACGAGGGACAGTTCTACGAGCAGTACTTC.

This clonotype occurred a few times. The chain's CDR3 is CSSLGAGASDTQYF. The DNA of the CDR3 is TGCAGCTCTCTCGGCGCGGGAGCTTCAGATACGCAGTATTTT. The rearrangement uses TRBV29-1 and TRBJ2-3; the match to TRBD2 covers 7 bases. The ends lost 8 bases at V and 4 bases at J; junction bases unmatched: 12. Germline loops: CDR1 SQVTM, CDR2 ANQGSEA. The CDR3 spans 14 residues.

The chain combines TRBV12-3 or TRBV12-4 with TRBJ2-7; TRBD1 matches at 8 bases. The CDR3 runs to 14 residues. V was pared by 5 bases and J by 5 bases, with 8 bases of the junction left unmatched. The CDR3 DNA follows: TGTGCCAGCAGTCGCGGGCCGGACAGGGACGAGCAGTACTTC. It specifies CASSRGPDRDEQYF.

This rearrangement joins TRBV7-9 to TRBJ2-7; TRBD1 matches at 8 bases. The germline V gene has CDR1 SEHNR and CDR2 FQNEAQ (reference sequence). The J segment lost 7 bases and the V segment lost 4 bases, leaving 9 bases of the junction unmatched. This CDR3 region has 14 residues. The CDR3 reads CASSSGDRFREQYF. Written as DNA, the CDR3 is TGTGCCAGCAGCTCAGGGGACAGGTTTCGGGAGCAGTACTTC.

This rearrangement joins TRBV20-1 to TRBJ1-2; TRBD1 might be the D (5 bases). V was cut by 1 base and J by 6 bases, with 9 bases left in between. CDR3 length: 12 amino acids. Per the germline V gene, CDR1 is DFQATT and CDR2 is SNEGSKA (reference sequence). The CDR3 DNA reads TGCAGTGCTAGAGGCAGGGAAGATGGCTACACCTTC. This sequence encodes CSARGREDGYTF.

This clonotype was detected only a few times. The J gene is TRBJ1-1, the V gene TRBV4-2, with a weak D call TRBD1 (5 bases). Germline CDR1 LGHNA, CDR2 YNFKEQ. The ends were cut back, 3 bases at V and 0 bases at J, with 11 bases in the middle. This CDR3 is 15 amino acids long. The CDR3, as DNA: TGTGCCAGCAGCCAGCGCGAGGGGATGAACACTGAAGCTTTCTTT. Translating gives CASSQREGMNTEAFF.

The sample holds a few counts of this clonotype. This sequence joins TRBV6-5 and TRBJ2-3; the match to TRBD1 covers 7 bases. Germline CDR1 MNHEY, CDR2 SVGAGI. The CDR3 runs 15 residues. J lost 0 bases, V lost 5 bases, and 5 bases had no gene match. The CDR3 loop reads CASSTGQASTDTQYF. The CDR3 DNA reads as TGTGCCAGCAGTACTGGACAGGCGAGCACAGATACGCAGTATTTT.

The chain uses TRBV18 and TRBJ1-5, with TRBD1 as a possible D gene (5 bases). Trimming left V 1 base short and J 4 bases short, with 11 bases between. CDR1 is KGHSH, CDR2 LQKENI, per germline. The CDR3 runs to 15 residues. The CDR3 sequence is CASSPLPEGNQPQHF. CDR3 nucleotides: TGTGCCAGCTCACCACTTCCCGAGGGGAATCAGCCCCAGCATTTT.

The chain joins TRBV20-1 to TRBJ1-3, with D possibly being TRBD1 (5 bases). Germline assignment: CDR1 DFQATT and CDR2 SNEGSKA (reference sequence). Trimming took 5 bases from V and 1 from J, leaving 9 bases between them. This CDR3 region has 13 residues. As DNA, the CDR3 is TGCAGTGCTGCGAAGGGGTCTGGAAACACCATATATTTT. It yields the protein CSAAKGSGNTIYF.

Only a few counts were recorded for this clonotype. V and J are TRBV7-2 and TRBJ2-1; a possible D gene is TRBD2 (7 bases). Per germline, CDR1 SGHTA and CDR2 FQGNSA. The CDR3 covers 18 residues. With 1 base removed from V and 9 bases from J, the gap between germline ends came to 25 bases. The CDR3 reads CASSLERPRGPTPPEQFF. In nucleotides, the CDR3 is TGTGCCAGCAGCTTAGAAAGACCGCGGGGGCCAACACCACCTGAGCAGTTCTTC.

The chain combines TRBV19 with TRBJ2-3; unclear D gene. The V and J ends lost 3 bases and 0 bases respectively, with 16 bases between them. Germline CDR1 and CDR2: LNHDA and SQIVND (reference sequence). This CDR3 is built from 17 residues. The chain's CDR3 is CASSMTRNPSSTDTQYF. The CDR3 DNA sequence: TGTGCCAGTAGTATGACCCGGAATCCTTCAAGCACAGATACGCAGTATTTT. The full variable domain, in which reference TRBV19 and TRBJ2-3 provide the parts outside the CDR3, is DGGITQSPKYLFRKEGQNVTLSCEQNLNHDAMYWYRQDPGQGLRLIYYSQIVNDFQKGDIAEGYSVSREKKESFPLTVTSAQKNPTAFYLCASSMTRNPSSTDTQYFGPGTRLTVL.

A few counts support this clonotype. The chain combines TRBV23-1 with TRBJ2-7; weak D call: TRBD1 (5 bases). TRBV23-1 counts as an open reading frame of uncertain function. There are 14 residues in the CDR3. Trimming removed 10 bases at V and 0 bases at J, with 16 bases between. The CDR3 reads CATSPRRGSYEQYF. The CDR3 DNA is TGCGCCACCTCTCCCCGAAGGGGCTCCTACGAGCAGTACTTC.